Below are 5 T cell receptor beta chains sequenced from a single sample in a study of T-cell reconstitution after alpha-beta-depleted transplantation in children. Unique molecular identifiers were incorporated into the prepared TCRbeta library. TCRdb reanalysed the PCR reads using MiXCR and keeps one entry per CDR3 protein. Of about 280,000 distinct CDR3 sequences listed, approximately 10% are singletons. The source was peripheral blood, collected 180 days after TCRalphabeta/CD19-depleted stem cell transplant. The receptors were gathered from a male patient aged 2-15 years who had a stem cell transplant for chronic granulomatous disease, so the T cells may come from the graft donor.

In this sample, this clonotype turned up many times. The V and J genes are TRBV14 and TRBJ2-3; 7 positions match TRBD2. Germline CDR1 and CDR2: SGHDN and FVKESK. This CDR3 is 14 amino acids long. The ends lost 8 bases at V and 11 bases at J; junction bases unmatched: 16. This CDR3 is CASSVPTWGGLQYF. The CDR3 DNA sequence: TGTGCCAGCTCAGTCCCCACCTGGGGGGGACTGCAGTATTTT. The full variable domain, rest sourced from reference TRBV14 and TRBJ2-3, is EAGVTQFPSHSVIEKGQTVTLRCDPISGHDNLYWYRRVMGKEIKFLLHFVKESKQDESGMPNNRFLAERTGGTYSTLKVQPAELEDSGVYFCASSVPTWGGLQYFGPGTRLTVL.

The table lists this clonotype with many counts. The V call is TRBV5-5, the J call TRBJ1-1; D gene ambiguous. The V and J ends lost 0 bases and 0 bases respectively, with 6 bases between them. The germline gives CDR1 SGHKS, CDR2 YYEKEE (reference sequence). The CDR3 covers 14 residues. In DNA form, the CDR3 reads TGTGCCAGCAGCTTGGGGCAGATGAACACTGAAGCTTTCTTT. Translating it yields CASSLGQMNTEAFF.

This clonotype has only a few counts. The chain is built from TRBV5-1 and TRBJ2-3; D is unresolved. The CDR3 consists of 15 residues. Trimming took off 0 bases at V and 2 bases at J, with 10 bases between the two ends. Per germline, CDR1 SGHRS and CDR2 YFSETQ. This CDR3 reads CASSLVGDTTDTQYF. The CDR3 bases are TGCGCCAGCAGCTTGGTAGGAGATACCACAGATACGCAGTATTTT. The complete variable domain, with remaining parts taken from reference TRBV5-1 and TRBJ2-3, reads KAGVTQTPRYLIKTRGQQVTLSCSPISGHRSVSWYQQTPGQGLQFLFEYFSETQRNKGNFPGRFSGRQFSNSRSEMNVSTLELGDSALYLCASSLVGDTTDTQYFGPGTRLTVL.

Comments on this clonotype: The germline gene is not matched at one end of the junction; a read error may be the cause. The chain combines TRBV24-1 with TRBJ1-4, with D maybe TRBD1 (5 bases). Germline V gene data show CDR1 as KGHDR and CDR2 as SFDVKD. The CDR3 runs 19 residues. The CDR3 loop is CATSEFEGTRIATNGKLFF. In DNA, the CDR3 is TGTGCCACCAGTGAATTTGAGGGGACGAGGATCGCAACTAATGGAAAACTGTTTTTT.

This clonotype has at least ten counts. This rearrangement joins TRBV20-1 to TRBJ1-5, with a weak D call TRBD1 (5 bases). Germline CDR1 DFQATT, CDR2 SNEGSKA (reference sequence). CDR3 size: 16 residues. V was shortened by 0 bases and J by 0 bases, with 12 bases between the two germline ends. CDR3 nucleotides: TGCAGTGCTAGAGATAGGGGAGGGTATAGCAATCAGCCCCAGCATTTT. Translation gives CSARDRGGYSNQPQHF.